These 13 T cell receptor beta chains came from one sample sequenced in a study of T cell changes during pregnancy in multiple sclerosis. Libraries were prepared by immunoSEQ multiplex PCR; TCRdb keeps only in-frame clonotypes and omits some of them. The sample contains more than 90,000 clones, almost 95% of which appear only once. This specimen was peripheral blood, taken after pregnancy. Receptors were obtained from a female donor with multiple sclerosis, enrolled in a pregnancy study.

The CDR3: CASSFSGFGNEQFF. The DNA for the CDR3 is TGTGCCAGCAGCTTTTCAGGGTTCGGCAATGAGCAGTTCTTC. V usage is TRBV7-6 and J usage is TRBJ2-1, with D perhaps TRBD1 (5 bases). The CDR3 extends over 14 amino acids. V was trimmed by 3 bases and J by 6 bases, leaving 12 bases between them. In germline, CDR1 is SGHVS, CDR2 FNYEAQ.

This chain joins TRBV7-9 and TRBJ1-1; 7 bases are a match to TRBD1. The germline V gene encodes CDR1 SEHNR and CDR2 FQNEAQ (reference sequence). V lost 5 bases, J lost 2 bases, and 5 bases stayed unmatched. The CDR3 runs to 14 residues. The CDR3 bases are TGTGCCAGCAGCCCAACAGGGGCCAACACTGAAGCTTTCTTT. It encodes CASSPTGANTEAFF.

The rearrangement uses TRBV19 and TRBJ2-4, with D possibly TRBD1 on 7 matching bases. The length of the CDR3 is 15 residues. Per the germline V gene, CDR1 is LNHDA and CDR2 is SQIVND (reference sequence). V gave up 1 base and J gave up 6 bases, with 13 bases separating them. The CDR3 here is CASSIARGQSNIQYF. For the CDR3, the DNA is TGTGCCAGTAGTATAGCGCGGGGACAGTCAAACATTCAGTACTTC.

This clone was seen a single time. Different DNA sequences within this sample yield the same CDR3. The chain is built from TRBV5-4 and TRBJ2-3; TRBD2 aligns across 10 bases. The CDR3 length is 16 residues. The V gene's germline CDR1 is SGHNT and CDR2 YYREEE (reference sequence). The V segment lost 0 bases and the J segment 3 bases; nucleotides outside the gene matches: 4. The CDR3 DNA reads TGTGCCAGCAGCTTGGGGGCTAGCGGGGGTACAGATACGCAGTATTTT. This translates into CASSLGASGGTDTQYF.

This clone was seen more than once but under ten times. The chain recombines TRBV7-3 with TRBJ2-1; 12 nucleotides match TRBD2. The CDR3 has 16 residues. V lost 2 bases and J lost 7; bases outside the gene matches: 6. CDR1 is SGHTA, CDR2 FQGTGA, per germline. CDR3 region: CASSLHGLAGQNEQFF. DNA for the CDR3: TGTGCCAGCAGCTTACACGGACTAGCGGGGCAAAATGAGCAGTTCTTC. Full variable domain (remainder filled in from reference TRBV7-3 and TRBJ2-1): GAGVSQTPSNKVTEKGKYVELRCDPISGHTALYWYRQSLGQGPEFLIYFQGTGAADDSGLPNDRFFAVRPEGSVSTLKIQRTERGDSAVYLCASSLHGLAGQNEQFFGPGTRLTVL.

This chain uses TRBV10-3 with TRBJ2-1; 10 bases agree with TRBD1. The CDR3 extends over 13 amino acids. Germline V gene sequence: CDR1 ENHRY, CDR2 SYGVKD. The V and J ends lost 11 bases and 6 bases, in that order; junction bases with no gene match: 7. CDR3 residues: CAGGRTGGNEQFF. As DNA, the CDR3 is TGTGCCGGGGGGAGGACAGGGGGCAATGAGCAGTTCTTC.

The chain uses TRBV9 and TRBJ1-4; no clear D. Looked up from germline, CDR1 is SGDLS and CDR2 is YYNGEE. This CDR3 has 15 residues. Trimming took 2 bases from V and 6 from J, leaving 14 bases between them. CDR3 DNA: TGTGCCAGCAGCGTGGAGGGAGCGAGGGATGAAAAACTGTTTTTT. Residues: CASSVEGARDEKLFF.

This rearrangement joins TRBV7-8 to TRBJ1-2; 9 nucleotides line up with TRBD1. The CDR3 contains 15 residues. The germline gives CDR1 SGHVS, CDR2 FQNEAQ. V was clipped by 3 bases and J by 5 bases; unmatched bases: 7. DNA of the CDR3: TGTGCCAGCAGCTTGGGGACCGGGACAGGGTATGGCTACACCTTC. This encodes CASSLGTGTGYGYTF.

This clone has just one count. J is TRBJ1-6 and V is TRBV30, with D maybe TRBD1 (5 bases). CDR1 and CDR2 (germline): GTSNPN, SVGIG (reference sequence). Trimming removed 3 bases at V and 5 bases at J, with 8 bases between. CDR3 length: 13 residues. CDR3 DNA: TGTGCCTGGAGGGGGGGGAATAATTCACCCCTCCACTTT. Translated: CAWRGGNNSPLHF.

The rearrangement links TRBV5-4 to TRBJ1-1; possibly TRBD1 for D (5 bases). The CDR3 covers 16 residues. Trimming stripped 3 bases from V and 0 bases from J, with 15 bases between. In germline, CDR1 is SGHNT, CDR2 YYREEE (reference sequence). The CDR3 DNA is TGTGCCAGCAGCTGGGGCTCGACAGTATTGAACACTGAAGCTTTCTTT. This encodes CASSWGSTVLNTEAFF.

CDR3 sequence reads: CASSLNQGTEAFF. CDR3 in DNA: TGTGCCAGCAGCCTCAATCAGGGCACTGAAGCTTTCTTT. The rearrangement links TRBV9 to TRBJ1-1; maybe TRBD1 (5 bases). Germline assignment: CDR1 SGDLS and CDR2 YYNGEE. V dropped 4 bases and J dropped 4 bases, with 11 bases sitting between them. The CDR3 is made up of 13 amino acids.

V is TRBV4-3 and J is TRBJ1-5; no clear D. CDR3 length: 15 amino acids. Trimming left V 0 bases short and J 5 bases short, with 11 bases between. Germline CDR1 LGHNA, CDR2 YSLEER. CDR3 amino acids: CASSQDGADYQPQHF. Here the CDR3 DNA reads TGCGCCAGCAGCCAAGATGGTGCGGACTATCAGCCCCAGCATTTT.

This chain links TRBV4-1 with TRBJ1-4; TRBD1 agrees at 7 bases. This CDR3 contains 17 residues. Germline V lookup: CDR1 MGHRA, CDR2 YSYEKL. V trimming: 4 bases; J trimming: 3 bases; junction bases outside the gene matches: 11. The CDR3 region is CASSLILPGQSNEKLFF. CDR3 DNA sequence: TGCGCCAGCAGCCTAATCCTACCGGGACAGTCTAATGAAAAACTGTTTTTT.